This record looks at one TCR beta chain sequence and its context. Its specificity is not known. The CDR3 runs to 15 residues. The ends lost 4 bases at V and 1 base at J; junction bases unmatched: 4. Germline V gene data show CDR1 as SGHRS and CDR2 as YFSETQ. Use of 60 Vbeta and 13 Jbeta primers characterized the PCR. Here immunoSEQ multiplex PCR was the method, and the copy in TCRdb shows in-frame clones only, minus some. The table shows fewer than 110,000 clones, with approximately 75% occurring only once. The sample is drawn from a study of cytomegalovirus exposure and HLA in healthy donors. Regarding the study as a whole: TCR beta V- and J-gene trimming was later associated with a missense DCLRE1C variant.

The chain carries TRBV5-1 and TRBJ2-3; TRBD1 matches 9 bases. Sequenced sample: PBMCs. The TCR originated in a middle-aged woman in good health and CMV-seronegative. In nucleotides, the CDR3 is TGCGCCAGCAGCCGGACAGGGGCAGGCACAGATACGCAGTATTTT. This sequence encodes CASSRTGAGTDTQYF. The variable domain in full, completed from reference TRBV5-1 and TRBJ2-3, reads KAGVTQTPRYLIKTRGQQVTLSCSPISGHRSVSWYQQTPGQGLQFLFEYFSETQRNKGNFPGRFSGRQFSNSRSEMNVSTLELGDSALYLCASSRTGAGTDTQYFGPGTRLTVL.